This TCR beta chain came from a study of post-analysis software for immune sequencing data (dated by TCRdb to 2013 to 2016). General notes on the study: Recorded disease courses included relapsing-remitting, secondary progressive and progressive-relapsing multiple sclerosis, with some patients lacking subtype annotation. A subset of samples was prepared in parallel using single-end sample barcoding, then pooled and co-amplified after Illumina adapter ligation. The patient repertoires were set against around ten previously published healthy control repertoires from donors whose ages ranged from roughly 6 to 27 years.

Per the germline V gene, MGHRA is the CDR1 and YSYEKL is the CDR2. Deletion took 3 bases off V and 7 bases off J, with a span of 6 bases between the germline ends. Including cysteine and phenylalanine, the CDR3 has 12 amino acids. Just the 36-base CDR3 DNA is kept, in frame starting at base 1. A word on this clonotype: Its antigen target is currently unknown. Within one base of it there is no much larger clone, and no base qualities were kept.

To demonstrate the VDJtools post-analysis software, the study profiled TCR beta repertoires from the peripheral blood of 10 to 15 young patients with multiple sclerosis. The multiple sclerosis patients were children and adolescents between roughly 6 and 17 years of age. The library was generated by PCR. Data came from an Illumina HiSeq 2500. Unique molecular identifiers were incorporated into TCR beta cDNA libraries to reduce PCR and sequencing biases. Every 1 to 10 million input T cells yielded approximately 500,000 cDNA molecules, meaning each molecule approximated one T cell. The patient libraries were prepared and sequenced using the same protocol as the earlier healthy control dataset. Samples belonging to the same batch were prepared together, multiplexed and sequenced on a shared HiSeq lane. For the original study's pipeline: Raw barcoded reads were processed with MIGEC, and single-read molecular identifier groups were discarded before consensus assembly and CDR3 extraction. VDJtools was used for post-analysis of the clonotype tables, and diversity was normalized by down-sampling every dataset to the size of the smallest sample. Repertoire overlap clustering matched CDR3 amino acid but not nucleotide sequences to correct batch-related cross-sample contamination. The public reads were run again by TCRdb, first through fastp at Q25 and then through MiXCR, and only productive beta chains were kept. All rows with the same CDR3 protein become a single entry with the most common DNA and genes. TCRdb assigned the V and J calls; the authors' analysis was not used. Within this sample are 350,000 to 450,000 distinct CDR3 sequences, with about a third of them counted one time only. The top ten constitute roughly 13% of the sample.

Results the study describes overall, beyond this receptor: Compared with controls, multiple sclerosis patients had significantly lower normalized Chao1 diversity, a finding suggesting substantial peripheral T-cell clonal expansion. Four or five TRBV segments, including TRBV5-6, TRBV5-1 and TRBV20-1, were significantly more frequent in patients than controls. Strong co-clustering of samples prepared in the same batch was shown by direct clustering with F measure, prompting a batch-effect correction. The control group was slightly older than the multiple sclerosis patient group.

The chain is made from TRBV4-1 and TRBJ2-2; no confident D gene assignment can be made. The sequence came from a girl aged 5-17 years with multiple sclerosis. Sequencing input: blood. The DNA reads TGCGCCAGCAGCCAGCCACTCGGGGAGCTGTTTTTT. The translation is CASSQPLGELFF.